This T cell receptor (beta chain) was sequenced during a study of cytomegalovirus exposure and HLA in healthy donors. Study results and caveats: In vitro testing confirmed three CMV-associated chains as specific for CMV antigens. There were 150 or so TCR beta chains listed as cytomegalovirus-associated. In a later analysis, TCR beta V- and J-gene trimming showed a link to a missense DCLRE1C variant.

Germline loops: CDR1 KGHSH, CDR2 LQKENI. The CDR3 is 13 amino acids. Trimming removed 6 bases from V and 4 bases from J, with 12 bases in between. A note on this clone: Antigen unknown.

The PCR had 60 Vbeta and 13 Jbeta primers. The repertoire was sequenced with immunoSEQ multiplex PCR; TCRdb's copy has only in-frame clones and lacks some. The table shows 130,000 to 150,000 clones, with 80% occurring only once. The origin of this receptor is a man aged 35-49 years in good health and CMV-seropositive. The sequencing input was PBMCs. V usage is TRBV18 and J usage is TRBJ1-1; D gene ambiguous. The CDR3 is CASSPFEGTEAFF. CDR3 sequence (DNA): TGTGCCAGCTCCCCCTTCGAGGGCACTGAAGCTTTCTTT.